The 19 T cell receptor beta chains presented below share a single source sample, sequenced in a study of identical twins. MiXCR, applied by TCRdb to the 5' RACE reads, yields one record per CDR3 protein. The sample contains fewer than 350,000 distinct CDR3 sequences, about 8.9% of which appear only once. Another study also made use of these data, one on yellow fever vaccine responses in identical twins.

Input material: memory (CD45RO+) T cells sorted from blood. These receptors were obtained from a woman between 18 and 29 years old in good health.

This clonotype was counted only a few times. V is TRBV18 and J is TRBJ1-4; 7 bases match TRBD1. Germline V gene lookup returns CDR1 KGHSH and CDR2 LQKENI. The CDR3 spans 15 residues. J lost 3 bases, V lost 2 bases, and 3 bases had no gene match. The CDR3 here is CASSPTGDPNEKLFF. The DNA of the CDR3 is TGTGCCAGCTCACCAACAGGGGACCCTAATGAAAAACTGTTTTTT.

This clonotype was observed many times. This chain joins TRBV14 and TRBJ1-6; D uncertain. The CDR3 is 14 residues long. CDR1 is SGHDN, CDR2 FVKESK, per germline. V lost 1 base to trimming and J lost 11 bases, with 12 bases between them. This CDR3 reads CASSQVWKGTPLHF. CDR3 DNA sequence: TGTGCCAGCAGCCAAGTCTGGAAGGGAACACCCCTCCACTTT.

Many counts were recorded for this clonotype. The chain recombines TRBV9 with TRBJ2-3, with D maybe TRBD1 (5 bases). Germline V lookup: CDR1 SGDLS, CDR2 YYNGEE. The CDR3 sequence is 15 residues long. V was cut by 0 bases and J by 2 bases, with 10 bases left in between. This CDR3 is CASSVGQPNTDTQYF. The CDR3 bases are TGTGCCAGCAGCGTAGGACAGCCGAACACAGATACGCAGTATTTT.

This clonotype was seen many times. The chain employs TRBV5-1 and TRBJ2-5; D is unresolved. Per germline, CDR1 SGHRS and CDR2 YFSETQ. This CDR3 is built from 16 residues. V gave up 0 bases and J gave up 3 bases, with 15 bases separating them. The CDR3 nucleotides read TGCGCCAGCAGCTTGGGATCGGTAGTATCAGAAGAGACCCAGTACTTC. Translation gives CASSLGSVVSEETQYF.

This clonotype was seen a few times. The chain uses TRBV21-1 and TRBJ2-2; TRBD2 reflects the table's D call only, with no check against the DNA. TRBV21-1 is listed as a pseudogene. The CDR3 sequence is 15 residues long. CDR3 amino acids: CASSSSGVNTGELFF. Written as DNA, the CDR3 is TGTGCCAGCAGCTCTAGCGGGGTGAACACCGGGGAGCTGTTTTTT.

There are a few counts of this clonotype. The rearrangement links TRBV20-1 to TRBJ2-5, with 8 bases fitting TRBD2. Germline CDR1 reads DFQATT; CDR2 reads SNEGSKA (reference sequence). The CDR3 has 11 amino acids. Trimming took 4 bases from V and 5 from J; bases not matched to a gene: 0. The CDR3 sequence is CSATSGETQYF. The CDR3 nucleotides read TGCAGTGCTACTAGCGGGGAGACCCAGTACTTC.

V is TRBV18 and J is TRBJ2-1, with D maybe TRBD2 (6 bases). Trimming cost V 6 bases and J 5 bases, with 14 bases left between them. CDR1 is KGHSH and CDR2 is LQKENI in the germline V gene. There are 14 residues in the CDR3. Written as DNA, the CDR3 is TGTGCCAGCTCCCGGGGGAACGGGGACAATGAGCAGTTCTTC. Its protein is CASSRGNGDNEQFF.

This clonotype was counted ten times or more. V is TRBV21-1 and J is TRBJ2-7; the tabulated D call, TRBD1, remains unverified against the DNA. TRBV21-1 is designated a pseudogene. CDR3 length equals 15 residues. The CDR3 is CASSSQTVLRYEQYF. CDR3 nucleotide sequence: TGTGCCAGCAGCAGTCAGACAGTCCTACGCTACGAGCAGTACTTC.

The V gene is TRBV20-1, the J gene TRBJ2-7; the D is unclear. The CDR3 is 12 amino acids. V was pared by 2 bases and J by 5 bases, with 10 bases between. Germline V gene sequence: CDR1 DFQATT, CDR2 SNEGSKA (reference sequence). DNA for the CDR3: TGCAGTGCTAGACCCAGACCAGACGAGCAGTACGTC. Translation gives CSARPRPDEQYV.

The CDR3 here is CASSLALGQDSNQPQHF. The CDR3, as DNA: TGTGCCAGCAGCTTAGCGCTGGGTCAGGATAGCAATCAGCCCCAGCATTTT. This chain uses TRBV7-8 with TRBJ1-5; D gene uncertain. V lost 0 bases, J lost 0 bases, and 12 bases lay in between. The CDR3 is 17 residues long. Germline lookup yields CDR1 SGHVS and CDR2 FQNEAQ.

This clonotype has ten or more counts. This chain joins TRBV5-6 and TRBJ1-1, with a weak D call TRBD1 (5 bases). CDR1 and CDR2 from the germline V gene are SGHDT and YYEEEE. CDR3 size: 15 residues. The ends were cut back, 4 bases at V and 0 bases at J, with 13 bases in the middle. CDR3 residues: CASSPTDTLNTEAFF. The CDR3 DNA reads as TGTGCCAGCAGCCCAACGGACACTCTGAACACTGAAGCTTTCTTT.

This clonotype was recorded many times. The chain employs TRBV10-2 and TRBJ2-1; TRBD2 matches 12 bases. Germline trimming cut 1 base from V and 10 bases from J; bases unmatched to any gene: 2. Germline V gene data show CDR1 as WSHSY and CDR2 as SAAADI. This CDR3 has 14 amino acids. This chain's CDR3 is CASSELTSGGEQFF. CDR3 bases: TGCGCCAGCAGTGAGTTGACTAGCGGGGGCGAGCAGTTCTTC.

A few counts support this clonotype. The chain joins TRBV6-1 to TRBJ2-3; 8 positions match TRBD2. There are 15 residues in the CDR3. CDR1 and CDR2 from the germline V gene are MNHNS and SASEGT. Germline trimming cut 6 bases from V and 2 bases from J; bases unmatched to any gene: 7. The CDR3: CASSAPAGATDTQYF. CDR3 sequence (DNA): TGTGCCAGCAGCGCTCCAGCGGGAGCCACAGATACGCAGTATTTT.

The V and J genes are TRBV20-1 and TRBJ2-7; D tentatively fits TRBD1 or TRBD2 (6 bases each). Germline CDR1 is DFQATT and CDR2 is SNEGSKA (reference sequence). The V end was cut by 3 bases, the J end by 6 bases, with 18 bases between. This CDR3 comprises 14 residues. In nucleotides, the CDR3 is TGCAGTGCTAGGTCCCAGGGAGGAGGGGGCGAGCAGTACTTC. It translates to CSARSQGGGGEQYF.

The V call is TRBV25-1, the J call TRBJ2-5; 10 positions agree with TRBD2. This CDR3 region has 14 residues. CDR1 MGHDK and CDR2 SYGVNS come from the germline V gene. J gave up 5 bases and V 6 bases, and 6 bases lay outside the gene matches. This CDR3 reads CASRPGTSAETQYF. The CDR3 DNA sequence: TGTGCCAGCAGGCCGGGGACTAGCGCTGAGACCCAGTACTTC.

In this sample, this clonotype turned up a few times. The chain joins TRBV20-1 to TRBJ1-1; D is perhaps TRBD1 (6 bases). The germline CDR1 and CDR2 sequences are DFQATT and SNEGSKA (reference sequence). The CDR3 covers 14 residues. The V gene lost 0 bases and the J gene lost 10 bases, with 18 bases spanning the gap. Here the CDR3 DNA reads TGCAGTGCTAGAGATTGGGGGGGGCCGGAGGGAGCTTTCTTT. Its protein product is CSARDWGGPEGAFF.

The chain uses TRBV20-1 and TRBJ2-1; D may correspond to TRBD1 or TRBD2 (5 bases each). The CDR3 spans 16 residues. CDR1 and CDR2 (germline): DFQATT, SNEGSKA (reference sequence). Trimming removed 0 bases at V and 2 bases at J, with 14 bases between. The CDR3 DNA sequence: TGCAGTGCTAGAGATCACCGCCGGGACCCCTACAATGAGCAGTTCTTC. Residues: CSARDHRRDPYNEQFF.

This clonotype was seen a handful of times. The chain employs TRBV20-1 and TRBJ2-4; D possibly corresponds to TRBD2 (6 bases). V shed 0 bases and J shed 0 bases, with 9 bases lying between them. CDR3 length: 15 amino acids. Looked up from germline, CDR1 is DFQATT and CDR2 is SNEGSKA (reference sequence). The CDR3 DNA reads TGCAGTGCTAGAGATGGCGGGGAAGCCAAAAACATTCAGTACTTC. Amino acid sequence: CSARDGGEAKNIQYF.

There are a few counts of this clonotype. The chain recombines TRBV20-1 with TRBJ2-1; D may be TRBD1 or TRBD2 (5 bases each). The CDR3 spans 12 residues. Germline V gene lookup returns CDR1 DFQATT and CDR2 SNEGSKA (reference sequence). Trimming took 6 bases from V and 9 from J, leaving 15 bases between them. CDR3: CSARRGVSEQFF. In DNA form, the CDR3 reads TGCAGTGCCAGAAGAGGGGTCAGTGAGCAGTTCTTC.